This T cell receptor beta chain was sequenced during a study of shared clonotypes between healthy human individuals. The method was immunoSEQ multiplex PCR; TCRdb's version includes in-frame clones alone and lacks a portion of them. The data show around 1.1 million clones, roughly 80% seen once. The CDR3 consists of 15 residues. CDR1 and CDR2 (germline): MDHEN, SYDVKM. The trim removed 3 bases at V and 9 bases at J, leaving 9 bases unmatched. The clonotype originates from a man younger than 30 in good health. Some clones in this sample may be carry-over from other donors' samples. The material sequenced was memory CD4+ T cells from PBMCs. Subset described: CD45RA-negative fraction. J is TRBJ1-5 and V is TRBV28; 9 bases are shared with TRBD1. CDR3 sequence reads: CASSFRDRASGPQHF. The CDR3 DNA reads TGTGCCAGCAGTTTTCGGGACAGGGCTTCGGGGCCCCAGCATTTT. Together with reference TRBV28 and TRBJ1-5, the CDR3 gives the full variable domain: DVKVTQSSRYLVKRTGEKVFLECVQDMDHENMFWYRQDPGLGLRLIYFSYDVKMKEKGDIPEGYSVSREKKERFSLILESASTNQTSMYLCASSFRDRASGPQHFGDGTRLSIL.